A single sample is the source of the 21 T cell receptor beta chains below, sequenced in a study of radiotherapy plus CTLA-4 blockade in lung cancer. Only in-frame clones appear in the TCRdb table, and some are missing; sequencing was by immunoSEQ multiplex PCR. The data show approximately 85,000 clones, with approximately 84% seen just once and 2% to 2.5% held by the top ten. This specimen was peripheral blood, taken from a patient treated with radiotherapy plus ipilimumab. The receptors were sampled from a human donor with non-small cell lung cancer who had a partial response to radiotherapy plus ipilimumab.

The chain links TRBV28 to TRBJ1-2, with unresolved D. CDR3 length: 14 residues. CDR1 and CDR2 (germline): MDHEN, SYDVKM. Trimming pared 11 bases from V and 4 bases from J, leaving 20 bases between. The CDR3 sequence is CASSQRLSGYGYTF. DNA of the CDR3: TGTGCCTCCTCTCAGCGGCTCTCCGGCTATGGCTACACCTTC.

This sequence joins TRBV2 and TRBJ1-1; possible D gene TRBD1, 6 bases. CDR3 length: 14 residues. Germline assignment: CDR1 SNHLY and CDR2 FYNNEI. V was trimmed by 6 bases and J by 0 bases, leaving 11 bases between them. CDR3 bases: TGTGCCAGCAGGAAGGGGGAGTTGAACACTGAAGCTTTCTTT. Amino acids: CASRKGELNTEAFF.

Here the CDR3 DNA reads TGCGCCAGCAGCCGACTTGGGACAGGGGGCTACTACGAGCAGTACTTC. This encodes CASSRLGTGGYYEQYF. This sequence joins TRBV5-1 and TRBJ2-7, with 12 bases fitting TRBD1. The J segment lost 3 bases and the V segment lost 4 bases, leaving 8 bases of the junction unmatched. Germline assignment: CDR1 SGHRS and CDR2 YFSETQ. This CDR3 spans 16 amino acids.

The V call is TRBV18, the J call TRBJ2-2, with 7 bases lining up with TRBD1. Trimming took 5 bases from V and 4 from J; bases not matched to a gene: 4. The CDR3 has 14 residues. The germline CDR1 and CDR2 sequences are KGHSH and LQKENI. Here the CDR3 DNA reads TGTGCCAGCTCAGAACAGGGGACCACCGGGGAGCTGTTTTTT. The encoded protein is CASSEQGTTGELFF.

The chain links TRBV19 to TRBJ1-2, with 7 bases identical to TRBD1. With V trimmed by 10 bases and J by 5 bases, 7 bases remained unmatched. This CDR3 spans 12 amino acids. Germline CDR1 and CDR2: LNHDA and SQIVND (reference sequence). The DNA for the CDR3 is TGTGCCACTCAAGACAGGGTATATGGCTACACCTTC. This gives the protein CATQDRVYGYTF. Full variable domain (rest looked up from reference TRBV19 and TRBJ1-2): DGGITQSPKYLFRKEGQNVTLSCEQNLNHDAMYWYRQDPGQGLRLIYYSQIVNDFQKGDIAEGYSVSREKKESFPLTVTSAQKNPTAFYLCATQDRVYGYTFGSGTRLTVV.

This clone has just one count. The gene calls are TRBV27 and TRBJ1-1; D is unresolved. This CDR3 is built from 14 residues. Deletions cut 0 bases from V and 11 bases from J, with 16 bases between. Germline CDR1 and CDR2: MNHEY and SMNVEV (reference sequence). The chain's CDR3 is CASSLSPRWIRAFF. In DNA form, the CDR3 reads TGTGCCAGCAGTTTATCGCCGAGGTGGATAAGGGCTTTCTTT.

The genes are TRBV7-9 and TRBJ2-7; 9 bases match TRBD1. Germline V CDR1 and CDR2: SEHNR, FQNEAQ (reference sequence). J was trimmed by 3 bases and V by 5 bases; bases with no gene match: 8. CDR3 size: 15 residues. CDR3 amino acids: CASSRAGTGIYEQYF. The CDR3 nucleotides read TGTGCCAGCAGCCGAGCCGGGACAGGGATCTACGAGCAGTACTTC.

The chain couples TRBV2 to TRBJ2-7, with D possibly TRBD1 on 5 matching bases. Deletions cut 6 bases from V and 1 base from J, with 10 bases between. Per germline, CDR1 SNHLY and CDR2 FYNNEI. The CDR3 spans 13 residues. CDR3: CASSLQVSYEQYV. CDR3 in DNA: TGTGCCAGCAGCCTACAGGTATCCTACGAGCAGTACGTC.

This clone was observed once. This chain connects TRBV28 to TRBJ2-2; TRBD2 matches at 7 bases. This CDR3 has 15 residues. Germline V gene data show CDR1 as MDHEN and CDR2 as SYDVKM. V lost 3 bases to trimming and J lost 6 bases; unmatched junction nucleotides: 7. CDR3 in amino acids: CASSLTGGGSGELFF. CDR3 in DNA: TGTGCCAGCAGTTTGACGGGGGGAGGGTCCGGGGAGCTGTTTTTT.

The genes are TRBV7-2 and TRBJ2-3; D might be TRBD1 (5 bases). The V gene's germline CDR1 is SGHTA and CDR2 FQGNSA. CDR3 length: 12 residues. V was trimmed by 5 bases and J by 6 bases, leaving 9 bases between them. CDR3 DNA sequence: TGTGCCAGCAGCGTGAGACAGGATACGCAGTATTTT. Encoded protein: CASSVRQDTQYF.

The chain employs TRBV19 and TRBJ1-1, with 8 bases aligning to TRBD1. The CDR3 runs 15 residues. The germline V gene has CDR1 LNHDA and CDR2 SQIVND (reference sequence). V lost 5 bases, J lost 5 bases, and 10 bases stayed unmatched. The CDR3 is CASSPRTGIGTEAFF. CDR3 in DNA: TGTGCCAGTAGTCCCCGGACAGGGATCGGGACTGAAGCTTTCTTT.

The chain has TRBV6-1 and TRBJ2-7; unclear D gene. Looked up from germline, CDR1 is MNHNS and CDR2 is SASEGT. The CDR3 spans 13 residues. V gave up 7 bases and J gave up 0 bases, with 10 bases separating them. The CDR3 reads CASIPSSSYEQYF. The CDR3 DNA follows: TGTGCCAGCATCCCCTCGTCCTCCTACGAGCAGTACTTC.

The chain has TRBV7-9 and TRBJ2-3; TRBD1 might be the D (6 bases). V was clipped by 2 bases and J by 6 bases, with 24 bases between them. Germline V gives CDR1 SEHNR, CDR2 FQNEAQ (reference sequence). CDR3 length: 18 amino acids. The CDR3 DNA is TGTGCCAGCAGCTTAAGGGACACCGGGTTCCTTTCCTTGGATACGCAGTATTTT. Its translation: CASSLRDTGFLSLDTQYF.

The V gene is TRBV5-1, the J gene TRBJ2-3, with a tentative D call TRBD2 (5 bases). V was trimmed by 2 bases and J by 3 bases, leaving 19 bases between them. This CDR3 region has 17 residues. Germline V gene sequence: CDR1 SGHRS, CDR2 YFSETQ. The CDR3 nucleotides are TGCGCCAGCAGCTTAGGGTTGCGGGTCTCGGGGACAGATACGCAGTATTTT. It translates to CASSLGLRVSGTDTQYF.

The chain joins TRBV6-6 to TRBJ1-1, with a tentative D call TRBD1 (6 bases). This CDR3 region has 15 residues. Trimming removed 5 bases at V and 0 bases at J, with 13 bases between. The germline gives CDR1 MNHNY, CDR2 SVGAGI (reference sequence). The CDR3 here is CASSPGHSMNTEAFF. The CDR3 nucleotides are TGTGCCAGCAGTCCGGGACACTCTATGAACACTGAAGCTTTCTTT.

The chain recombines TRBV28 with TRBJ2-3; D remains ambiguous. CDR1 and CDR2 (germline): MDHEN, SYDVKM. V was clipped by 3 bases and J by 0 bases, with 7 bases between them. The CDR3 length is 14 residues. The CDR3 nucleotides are TGTGCCAGCAGTTTCCCGGTGAGCACAGATACGCAGTATTTT. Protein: CASSFPVSTDTQYF.

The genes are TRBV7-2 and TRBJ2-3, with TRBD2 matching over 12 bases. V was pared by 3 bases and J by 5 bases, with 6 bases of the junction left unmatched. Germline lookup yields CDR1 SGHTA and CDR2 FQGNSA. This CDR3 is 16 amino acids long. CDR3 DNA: TGTGCCAGCAGCTTGAGGGCTAGCGGGAGGGGAGATACGCAGTATTTT. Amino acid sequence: CASSLRASGRGDTQYF.

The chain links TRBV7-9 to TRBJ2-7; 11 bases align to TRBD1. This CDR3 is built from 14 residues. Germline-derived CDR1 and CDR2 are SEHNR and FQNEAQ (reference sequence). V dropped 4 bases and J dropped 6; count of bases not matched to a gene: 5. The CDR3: CASSSGQGVGEQYV. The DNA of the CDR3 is TGTGCCAGCAGCTCGGGACAGGGGGTGGGCGAGCAGTACGTC.

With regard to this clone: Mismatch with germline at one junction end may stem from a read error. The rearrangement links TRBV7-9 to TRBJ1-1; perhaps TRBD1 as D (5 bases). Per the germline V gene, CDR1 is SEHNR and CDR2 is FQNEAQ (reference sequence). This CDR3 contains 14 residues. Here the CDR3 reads CAGSLAGAGTEAFF. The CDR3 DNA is TGTGCCGGCAGCTTAGCTGGGGCGGGGACTGAAGCTTTCTTT.

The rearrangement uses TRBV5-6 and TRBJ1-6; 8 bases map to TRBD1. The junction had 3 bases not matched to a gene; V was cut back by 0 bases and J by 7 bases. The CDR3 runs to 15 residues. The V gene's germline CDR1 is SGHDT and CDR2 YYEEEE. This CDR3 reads CASSLVGTGNSPLHF. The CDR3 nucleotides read TGTGCCAGCAGCTTGGTAGGGACAGGAAATTCACCCCTCCACTTT.

Here the CDR3 reads CASSSEWDTLRQGYTF. The CDR3 DNA reads TGTGCCAGCAGCTCAGAATGGGACACCCTGCGCCAGGGCTACACCTTC. The chain uses TRBV5-4 and TRBJ1-2; D is possibly TRBD1 (6 bases). The CDR3 runs to 16 residues. CDR1 and CDR2 from the germline V gene are SGHNT and YYREEE (reference sequence). V was cut by 3 bases and J by 8 bases, with 23 bases left in between.